This record covers a single T cell receptor beta chain. In this sample, this clone turned up a few times. The antigen it recognizes is unknown. Per-nucleotide qualities are absent, and no much larger clonotype sits a single base away. The data were taken from a study of shared T cell receptors in the human thymus (dated by TCRdb to 2020 to 2023). Looking at the study overall: The study examined how self-reactive, shared T-cell receptor alpha chains are generated in the human thymus.

The germline V gene encodes CDR1 PRHDT and CDR2 FYEKMQ (reference sequence). Between the V and J ends, shortened by 3 bases and 6 bases respectively, the junction contains 14 bases. Including the terminal cysteine and phenylalanine, the CDR3 comprises 15 residues. Only the CDR3 DNA is retained, 45 bases long and in frame from the first base. The library was made by the immunoSEQ multiplex PCR assay. This is the immuneACCESS table as TCRdb keeps it, with only in-frame sequences that have V and J called. A part of the clones is gone; compared with another copy, unresolved V genes explain less than half, and the rest is unexplained. The sample contains approximately 730,000 clones, 80% to 90% of them found a single time. The ten largest clones add up to under 0.012% of the sample. The same data also contributed to another study, on human thymus T cells. The second study's authors report: Immunologically healthy infants undergoing open corrective cardiac surgery for congenital heart defects in Finland were used as donors. The thymus tissue came from surgical resects taken out during corrective cardiac surgery. Both the thymic and the peripheral blood repertoires appeared to show biased V and J gene segment usage. The related research found that thymic TCR repertoires overlapped highly between unrelated individuals. The study used under 10 infant thymus samples plus four related peripheral blood samples to characterize TCR alpha and beta repertoires. The cohort included 5 or 6 male and two female infants, with donor ages spanning 7 to 244 days. Thymocytes were mechanically released from the tissue and were stored as pellets of 10-30 million cells at -70 degrees C. A QIAsymphony instrument was used to extract genomic DNA from frozen cell pellets. TCRB and TCRAD loci were amplified from a standardized quantity of quality-controlled genomic DNA using the immunoSEQ multiplex PCR assay. Amplicons spanned the V(D)J region at a length sufficient to cover the CDR3 and identify V and J genes. Through the commercial immunoSEQ service, the amplicons were sequenced on an Illumina platform. Corrections for primer bias and sequencing errors followed previously described methods, while TCRAD and TCRB definitions were based on the IMGT database. Analysis of the repertoires was done with immunoSEQ Analyzer 3.0 and VDJTools and included basic statistics, V/J segment usage, diversity estimates, rarefaction and pairwise overlap. Diversity was estimated using the Chao1, ChaoE, Efron-Thisted, Shannon and inverse Simpson indices, and was also estimated on datasets down-sampled to the size of the smallest sample. For repertoire overlap, CDR3 nucleotide sequence, V gene and J gene had to match strictly, and clustering was done by Jaccard-based multidimensional scaling. On average, roughly 850,000 unique TCRB clonotypes were obtained from thymus samples, compared with some 84,000 from blood samples.

This receptor was identified in a girl in the first two years of life with a congenital heart defect. Donor details come from another sample of the same person, matched by shared clones. The specimen sequenced was thymocytes. The rearrangement joined TRBV13 to TRBJ1-4, with the D gene call left open. The CDR3 reads CASSLRVGQDEKLFF. The DNA is TGTGCCAGCAGCTTGAGAGTTGGTCAGGATGAAAAACTGTTTTTT.